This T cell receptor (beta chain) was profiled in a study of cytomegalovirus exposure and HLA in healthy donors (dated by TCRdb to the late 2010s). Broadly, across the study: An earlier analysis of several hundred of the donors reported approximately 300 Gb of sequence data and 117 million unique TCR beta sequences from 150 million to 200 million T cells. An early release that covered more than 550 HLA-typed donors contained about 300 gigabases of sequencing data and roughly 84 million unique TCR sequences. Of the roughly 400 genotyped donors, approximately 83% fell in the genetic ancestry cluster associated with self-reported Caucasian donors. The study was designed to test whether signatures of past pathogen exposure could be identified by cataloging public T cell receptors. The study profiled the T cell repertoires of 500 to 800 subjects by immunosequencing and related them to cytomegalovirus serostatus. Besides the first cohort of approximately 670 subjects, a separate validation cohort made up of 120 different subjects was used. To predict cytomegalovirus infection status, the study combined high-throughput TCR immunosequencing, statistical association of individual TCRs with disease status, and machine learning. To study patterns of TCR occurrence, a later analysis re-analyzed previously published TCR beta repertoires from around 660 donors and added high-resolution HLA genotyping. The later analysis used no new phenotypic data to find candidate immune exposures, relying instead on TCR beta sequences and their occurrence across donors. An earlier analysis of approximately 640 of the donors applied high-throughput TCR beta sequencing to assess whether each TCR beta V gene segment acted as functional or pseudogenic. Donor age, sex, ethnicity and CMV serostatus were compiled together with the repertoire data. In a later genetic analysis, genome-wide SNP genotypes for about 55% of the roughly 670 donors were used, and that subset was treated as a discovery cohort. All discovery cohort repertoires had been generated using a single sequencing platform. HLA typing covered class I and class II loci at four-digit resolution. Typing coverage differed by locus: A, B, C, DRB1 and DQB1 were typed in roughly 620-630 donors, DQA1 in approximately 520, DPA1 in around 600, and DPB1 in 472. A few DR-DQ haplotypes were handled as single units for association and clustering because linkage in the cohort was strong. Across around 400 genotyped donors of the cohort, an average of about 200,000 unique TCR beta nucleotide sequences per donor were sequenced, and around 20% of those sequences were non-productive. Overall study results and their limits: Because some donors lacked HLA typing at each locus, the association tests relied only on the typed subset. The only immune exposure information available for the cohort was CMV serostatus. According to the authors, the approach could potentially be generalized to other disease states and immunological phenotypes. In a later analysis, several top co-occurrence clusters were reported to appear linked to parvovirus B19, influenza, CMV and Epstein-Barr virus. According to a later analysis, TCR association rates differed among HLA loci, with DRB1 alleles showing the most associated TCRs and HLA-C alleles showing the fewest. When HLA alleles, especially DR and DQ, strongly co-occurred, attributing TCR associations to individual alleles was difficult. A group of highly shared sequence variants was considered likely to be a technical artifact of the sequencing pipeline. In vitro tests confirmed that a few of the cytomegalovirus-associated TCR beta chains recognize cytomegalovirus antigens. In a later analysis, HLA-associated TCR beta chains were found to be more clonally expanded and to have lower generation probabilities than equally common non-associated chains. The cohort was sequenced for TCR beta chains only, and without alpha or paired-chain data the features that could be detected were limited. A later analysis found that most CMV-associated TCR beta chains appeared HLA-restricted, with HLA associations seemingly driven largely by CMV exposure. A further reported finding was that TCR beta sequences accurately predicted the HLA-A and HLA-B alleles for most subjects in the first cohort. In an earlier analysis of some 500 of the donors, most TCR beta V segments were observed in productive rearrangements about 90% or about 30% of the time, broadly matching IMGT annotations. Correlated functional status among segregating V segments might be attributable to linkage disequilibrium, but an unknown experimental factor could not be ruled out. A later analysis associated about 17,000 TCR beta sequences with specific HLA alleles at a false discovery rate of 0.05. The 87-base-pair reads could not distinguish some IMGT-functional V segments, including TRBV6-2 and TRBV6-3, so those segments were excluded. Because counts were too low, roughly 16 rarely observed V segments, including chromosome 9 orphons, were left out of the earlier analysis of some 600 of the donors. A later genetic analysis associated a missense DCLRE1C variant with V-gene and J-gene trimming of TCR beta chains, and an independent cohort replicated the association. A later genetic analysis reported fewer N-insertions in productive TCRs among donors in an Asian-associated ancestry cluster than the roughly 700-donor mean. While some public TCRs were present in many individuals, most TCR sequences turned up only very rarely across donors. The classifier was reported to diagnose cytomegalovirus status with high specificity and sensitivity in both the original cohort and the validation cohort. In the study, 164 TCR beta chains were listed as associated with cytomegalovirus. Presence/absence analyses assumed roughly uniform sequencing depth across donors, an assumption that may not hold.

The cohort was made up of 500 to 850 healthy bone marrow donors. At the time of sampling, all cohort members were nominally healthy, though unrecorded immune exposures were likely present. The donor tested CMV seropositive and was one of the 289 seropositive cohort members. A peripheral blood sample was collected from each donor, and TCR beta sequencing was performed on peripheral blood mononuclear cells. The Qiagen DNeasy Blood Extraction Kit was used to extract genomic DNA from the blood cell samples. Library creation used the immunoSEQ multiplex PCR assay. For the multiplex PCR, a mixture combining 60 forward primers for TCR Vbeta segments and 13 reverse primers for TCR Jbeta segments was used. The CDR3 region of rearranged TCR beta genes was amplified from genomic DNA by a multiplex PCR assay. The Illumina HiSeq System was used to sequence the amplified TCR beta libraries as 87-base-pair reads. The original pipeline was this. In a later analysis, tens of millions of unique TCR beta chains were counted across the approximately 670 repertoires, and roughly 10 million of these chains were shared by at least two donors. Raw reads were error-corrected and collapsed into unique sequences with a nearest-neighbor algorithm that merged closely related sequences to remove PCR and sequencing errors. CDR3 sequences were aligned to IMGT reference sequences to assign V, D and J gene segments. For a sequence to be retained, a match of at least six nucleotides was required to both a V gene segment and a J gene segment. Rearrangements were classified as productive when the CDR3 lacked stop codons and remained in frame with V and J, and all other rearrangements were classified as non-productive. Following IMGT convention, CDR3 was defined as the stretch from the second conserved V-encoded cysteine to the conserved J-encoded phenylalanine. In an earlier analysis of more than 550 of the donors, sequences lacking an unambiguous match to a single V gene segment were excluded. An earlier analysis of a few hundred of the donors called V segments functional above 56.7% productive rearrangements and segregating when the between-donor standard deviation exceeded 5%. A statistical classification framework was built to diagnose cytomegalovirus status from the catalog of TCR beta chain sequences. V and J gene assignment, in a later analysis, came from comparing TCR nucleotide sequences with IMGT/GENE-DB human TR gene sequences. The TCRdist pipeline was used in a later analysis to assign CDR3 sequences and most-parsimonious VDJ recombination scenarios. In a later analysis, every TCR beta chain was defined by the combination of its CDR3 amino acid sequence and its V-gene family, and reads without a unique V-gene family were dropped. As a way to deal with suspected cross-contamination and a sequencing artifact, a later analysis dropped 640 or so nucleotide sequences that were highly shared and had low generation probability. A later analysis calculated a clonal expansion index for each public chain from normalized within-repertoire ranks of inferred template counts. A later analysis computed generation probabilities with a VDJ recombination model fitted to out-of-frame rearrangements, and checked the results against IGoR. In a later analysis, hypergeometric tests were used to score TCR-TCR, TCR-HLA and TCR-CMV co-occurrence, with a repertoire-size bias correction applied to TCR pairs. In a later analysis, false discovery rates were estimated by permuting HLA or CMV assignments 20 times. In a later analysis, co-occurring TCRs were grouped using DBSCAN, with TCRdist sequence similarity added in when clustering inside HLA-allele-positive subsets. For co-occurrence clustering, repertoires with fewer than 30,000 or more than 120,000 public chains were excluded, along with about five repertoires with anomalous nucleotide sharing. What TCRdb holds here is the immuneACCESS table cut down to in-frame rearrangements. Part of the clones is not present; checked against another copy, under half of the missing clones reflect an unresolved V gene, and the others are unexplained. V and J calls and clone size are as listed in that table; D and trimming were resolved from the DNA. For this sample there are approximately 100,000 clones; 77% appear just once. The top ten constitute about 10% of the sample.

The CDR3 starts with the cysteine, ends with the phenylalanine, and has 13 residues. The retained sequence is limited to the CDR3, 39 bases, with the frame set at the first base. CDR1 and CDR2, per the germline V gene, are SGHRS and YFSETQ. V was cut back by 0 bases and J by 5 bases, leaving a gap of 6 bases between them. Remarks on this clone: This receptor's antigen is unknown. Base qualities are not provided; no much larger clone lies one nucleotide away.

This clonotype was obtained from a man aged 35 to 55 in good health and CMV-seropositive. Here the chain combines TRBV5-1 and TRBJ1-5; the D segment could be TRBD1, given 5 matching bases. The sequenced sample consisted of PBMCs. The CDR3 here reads CASSLEQDQPQHF. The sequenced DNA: TGCGCCAGCAGCTTGGAACAGGATCAGCCCCAGCATTTT.